This T cell receptor beta chain was recovered during a study of monozygotic twins with inflammatory bowel disease. Findings and limits, study-wide: Healthy twins showed more clonotype sharing with others than IBD patients, especially patients with disease activity. Among twins, concordant and discordant pairs did not differ in repertoire similarity, possibly from limited power.

The unique tags termed UMIs, each holding a 6-nucleotide sample barcode, were added by means of template switching. TCRdb processed the 5' RACE reads again and assigns one entry to each CDR3 protein, with no DNA. This sample contains around 190,000 distinct CDR3 sequences. Per the germline V gene, CDR1 is MGHRA and CDR2 is YSYEKL. The CDR3 loop spans 16 amino acids. A word on this clonotype: Its cognate antigen is unknown.

After skipping T cell sorting, the authors isolated total RNA from whole blood. The source of this sequence is a human donor with ulcerative colitis or Crohn's disease, or a healthy co-twin of an affected twin (not recorded which). The chain has TRBV4-1 and TRBJ2-1; TCRdb outputs TRBD1, but without DNA this stays unchecked. The sample comprised blood. CDR3 sequence reads: CASSPEPGARYNEQFF.